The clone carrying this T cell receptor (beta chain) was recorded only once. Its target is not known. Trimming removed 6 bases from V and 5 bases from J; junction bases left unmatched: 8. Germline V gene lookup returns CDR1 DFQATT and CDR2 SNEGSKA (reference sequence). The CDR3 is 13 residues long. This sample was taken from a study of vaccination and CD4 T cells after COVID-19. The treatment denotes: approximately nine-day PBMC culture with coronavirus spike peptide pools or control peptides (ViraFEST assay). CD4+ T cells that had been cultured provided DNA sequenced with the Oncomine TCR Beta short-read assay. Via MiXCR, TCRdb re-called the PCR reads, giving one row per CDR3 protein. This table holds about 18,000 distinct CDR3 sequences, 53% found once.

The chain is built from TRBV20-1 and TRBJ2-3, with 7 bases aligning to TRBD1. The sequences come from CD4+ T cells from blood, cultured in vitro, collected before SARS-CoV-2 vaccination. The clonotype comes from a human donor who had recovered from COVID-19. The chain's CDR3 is CSAFPRGIDTQYF. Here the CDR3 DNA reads TGCAGTGCCTTTCCCAGGGGGATAGATACGCAGTATTTT.